These 22 T cell receptor beta chains share one sample of origin, sequenced in a study of PD-1 blockade in classical Hodgkin lymphoma (dated by TCRdb to the early 2020s). Library generation was performed with the immunoSEQ multiplex PCR assay. TCRdb obtained this table from immuneACCESS and retained in-frame rearrangements with V and J assigned. These tables miss some clones; where compared with another copy, unresolved V genes account for less than half of the shortfall, and the remainder is unexplained. For this sample there are about 20,000 clones; about three quarters appear just once. Of the sample, about 41% is held by the ten largest clones. This specimen's time point label, per the study, means: cycle 4 day 1 (C4D1), after more than five weeks of nivolumab. All trial patients had relapsed after autologous stem cell transplantation, with cohorts A, B and C differing in prior brentuximab vedotin exposure.

The sample here was peripheral blood mononuclear cells (PBMCs), taken before the fourth cycle of nivolumab. These TCRs come from a human donor with classical Hodgkin lymphoma.

The chain carries TRBV15 and TRBJ1-2; D is undetermined. The germline gives CDR1 LNHNV, CDR2 YYDKDF (reference sequence). There are 13 residues in the CDR3. The germline V and J ends were trimmed by 0 bases and 6 bases, with 8 bases remaining between them. Written as DNA, the CDR3 is TGTGCCACCAGCAGAGAAACGGCGGATGGCTACACCTTC. Protein: CATSRETADGYTF.

The V gene is TRBV2, the J gene TRBJ2-1, with 8 positions matching TRBD2. The germline V gene encodes CDR1 SNHLY and CDR2 FYNNEI. With V trimmed by 2 bases and J by 7 bases, 7 bases remained unmatched. The CDR3 totals 15 residues. In nucleotides, the CDR3 is TGTGCCAGCAGTGAAACACGGGGGGGAATGAATGAGCAGTTCTTC. Protein: CASSETRGGMNEQFF.

The genes are TRBV27 and TRBJ2-1; D is ambiguous. The CDR3 extends over 15 amino acids. V was cut by 5 bases and J by 9 bases, with 20 bases left in between. Germline CDR1 reads MNHEY; CDR2 reads SMNVEV (reference sequence). The CDR3 region has the DNA TGTGCCAGCAGTCGGGTACGGATAGCCTCCGGTGAGCAGTTCTTC. This sequence encodes CASSRVRIASGEQFF.

This chain uses TRBV7-9 with TRBJ2-1, with D possibly matching TRBD2 (5 bases). CDR3 length: 16 residues. The germline gives CDR1 SEHNR, CDR2 FQNEAQ (reference sequence). Deletions cut 1 base from V and 0 bases from J, with 10 bases between. The chain's CDR3 is CASSLDGVSSYNEQFF. CDR3 bases: TGTGCCAGCAGCTTAGACGGGGTGAGCTCCTACAATGAGCAGTTCTTC.

This clone was counted once. The J gene is TRBJ1-5, the V gene TRBV19; D unresolved. Germline CDR1 is LNHDA and CDR2 is SQIVND (reference sequence). The germline V and J ends were trimmed by 7 bases and 2 bases, with 18 bases remaining between them. This CDR3 comprises 16 residues. CDR3 coding DNA: TGTGCCAGTAAACAGCTCAACGGCACTGGCAATCAGCCCCAGCATTTT. Amino acid sequence: CASKQLNGTGNQPQHF.

The V call is TRBV4-3, the J call TRBJ1-2, with 8 positions matching TRBD1. This CDR3 region has 17 residues. The V gene's germline CDR1 is LGHNA and CDR2 YSLEER. V was clipped by 3 bases and J by 2 bases; unmatched bases: 11. The CDR3 is CASSHYWDRTQNYGYTF. CDR3 DNA: TGCGCCAGCAGCCACTATTGGGACAGGACGCAAAACTATGGCTACACCTTC.

The chain joins TRBV11-2 to TRBJ1-1; D not certain. The germline gives CDR1 SGHAT, CDR2 FQNNGV. Trimming took off 2 bases at V and 4 bases at J, with 11 bases between the two ends. CDR3 size: 14 residues. The CDR3 loop reads CASSLNADRTEAFF. DNA of the CDR3: TGTGCCAGCAGCTTAAACGCGGATCGCACTGAAGCTTTCTTT.

The chain recombines TRBV5-1 with TRBJ2-3; D call uncertain. The CDR3 contains 16 residues. Germline V gene data show CDR1 as SGHRS and CDR2 as YFSETQ. V dropped 1 base and J dropped 1 base, with 13 bases sitting between them. The CDR3 DNA reads as TGCGCCAGCAGCTTGTTGGTTTCCGAGGGCACAGATACGCAGTATTTT. This gives the protein CASSLLVSEGTDTQYF.

In regard to this clone: At the DNA level, this CDR3 is encoded by other sequences in the same sample as well. CDR3 in amino acids: CASSGTGNQETQYF. CDR3 nucleotides: TGTGCCAGCAGCGGAACAGGGAACCAAGAGACCCAGTACTTC. The J gene is TRBJ2-5, the V gene TRBV9; D may be TRBD1 (6 bases). V shed 3 bases and J shed 0 bases, with 9 bases lying between them. The CDR3 totals 14 residues. The germline V gene encodes CDR1 SGDLS and CDR2 YYNGEE.

The chain is built from TRBV19 and TRBJ2-7; 12 bases map to TRBD1. Losses at the gene ends were 6 bases for V and 2 bases for J; bases not matched to a gene: 11. The CDR3 contains 17 residues. Germline lookup yields CDR1 LNHDA and CDR2 SQIVND (reference sequence). CDR3 region: CASSYSGTGGRTYEQYF. CDR3 bases: TGTGCCAGTAGCTATTCCGGGACAGGGGGCAGGACCTACGAGCAGTACTTC.

The V and J genes are TRBV19 and TRBJ1-1; TRBD1 is a possible D gene (6 bases). V shed 5 bases and J shed 3 bases, with 7 bases lying between them. This CDR3 spans 12 amino acids. Germline-derived CDR1 and CDR2 are LNHDA and SQIVND (reference sequence). CDR3 sequence (DNA): TGTGCCAGTAGTTCAGGGGACACTGAAGCTTTCTTT. Amino acids: CASSSGDTEAFF.

The V and J genes are TRBV11-2 and TRBJ2-5, with 15 bases matching TRBD2. Trimming cost V 6 bases and J 5 bases; bases outside gene matches: 4. The germline CDR1 and CDR2 sequences are SGHAT and FQNNGV. The CDR3 loop spans 15 amino acids. In nucleotides, the CDR3 is TGTGCCAGCAGACCCGGACTAGCGGGGGGGGAGACCCAGTACTTC. Its translation is CASRPGLAGGETQYF.

The rearrangement joins TRBV6-1 to TRBJ2-1; D might be TRBD2 (7 bases). The germline gives CDR1 MNHNS, CDR2 SASEGT. CDR3 size: 14 residues. Trimming took off 4 bases at V and 5 bases at J, with 12 bases between the two ends. In nucleotides, the CDR3 is TGTGCCAGCAGTGGCGGGGGCGTACACAATGAGCAGTTCTTC. It is translated as CASSGGGVHNEQFF.

This sequence joins TRBV5-1 and TRBJ2-7, with TRBD1 identical over 9 bases. From germline, CDR1 is SGHRS and CDR2 YFSETQ. The CDR3 runs 15 residues. The trim removed 5 bases at V and 2 bases at J, leaving 8 bases unmatched. CDR3 in amino acids: CASRASGTGTYEQYF. The CDR3 DNA is TGCGCCAGCAGGGCATCCGGGACAGGGACCTACGAGCAGTACTTC.

This chain links TRBV7-9 with TRBJ1-1; D is uncertain. V shed 5 bases and J shed 2 bases, with 12 bases lying between them. The CDR3 runs to 14 residues. Germline loops: CDR1 SEHNR, CDR2 FQNEAQ (reference sequence). Here the CDR3 reads CASSRRSINTEAFF. CDR3 DNA: TGTGCCAGCAGCCGTAGAAGTATAAACACTGAAGCTTTCTTT.

Written as DNA, the CDR3 is TGTGCCAGCAGCGCGTCTCCGAACACTGAAGCTTTCTTT. Translating it yields CASSASPNTEAFF. The chain combines TRBV7-9 with TRBJ1-1, with D unresolved. The CDR3 is made up of 13 amino acids. Germline assignment: CDR1 SEHNR and CDR2 FQNEAQ (reference sequence). The germline V and J ends were trimmed by 5 bases and 1 base, with 8 bases remaining between them.

The chain has TRBV6-1 and TRBJ2-3; D gene ambiguous. Germline V gene lookup returns CDR1 MNHNS and CDR2 SASEGT. CDR3 length: 14 amino acids. Trimming took 2 bases from V and 2 from J, leaving 8 bases between them. The CDR3 sequence is CASSESGDTDTQYF. In nucleotides, the CDR3 is TGTGCCAGCAGTGAATCAGGTGACACAGATACGCAGTATTTT.

This chain uses TRBV9 with TRBJ2-1; 8 bases match TRBD2. This CDR3 contains 16 residues. CDR1 SGDLS and CDR2 YYNGEE come from the germline V gene. V lost 3 bases to trimming and J lost 9 bases; unmatched junction nucleotides: 14. CDR3: CASSAPFGGGLGEQFF. In DNA, the CDR3 is TGTGCCAGCAGCGCCCCATTCGGGGGGGGCCTGGGTGAGCAGTTCTTC. Full variable domain (rest looked up from reference TRBV9 and TRBJ2-1): DSGVTQTPKHLITATGQRVTLRCSPRSGDLSVYWYQQSLDQGLQFLIQYYNGEERAKGNILERFSAQQFPDLHSELNLSSLELGDSALYFCASSAPFGGGLGEQFFGPGTRLTVL.

CDR3 DNA: TGCGCCAGCAGTGAGCAGGACAGGGGTCATAGAGGCTACACCTTC. Protein: CASSEQDRGHRGYTF. V gene TRBV10-2 combines with J gene TRBJ1-2; TRBD1 agrees at 9 bases. Germline CDR1 is WSHSY and CDR2 is SAAADI. The CDR3 length is 15 residues. Trimming removed 2 bases from V and 8 bases from J; junction bases left unmatched: 9.

This clone occurred once. This chain connects TRBV7-8 to TRBJ1-1, with D unresolved. With 0 bases removed from V and 3 bases from J, the gap between germline ends came to 5 bases. The length of the CDR3 is 13 residues. Germline values: CDR1 SGHVS, CDR2 FQNEAQ. The CDR3 is CASSLASDTEAFF. For the CDR3, the DNA is TGTGCCAGCAGCTTAGCGAGCGACACTGAAGCTTTCTTT.

This chain links TRBV4-2 with TRBJ2-2; 7 nucleotides match TRBD1. The ends lost 5 bases at V and 3 bases at J; junction bases unmatched: 6. The V gene's germline CDR1 is LGHNA and CDR2 YNFKEQ. There are 15 residues in the CDR3. CDR3 amino acids: CASSARDSYTGELFF. DNA for the CDR3: TGTGCCAGCAGCGCCCGGGACAGTTACACCGGGGAGCTGTTTTTT.

This sequence joins TRBV30 and TRBJ1-1, with a weak D call TRBD1 (5 bases). Trimming stripped 3 bases from V and 3 bases from J, with 11 bases between. The germline V gene has CDR1 GTSNPN and CDR2 SVGIG (reference sequence). The CDR3 is 13 amino acids. The CDR3 protein is CAWRGREDTEAFF. Here the CDR3 DNA reads TGTGCCTGGAGGGGCAGGGAGGACACTGAAGCTTTCTTT.